This T cell receptor (beta chain) was documented in a study of monozygotic twins with inflammatory bowel disease. Staff drew an approximately 2.5 ml blood sample from each donor. The CDR3 runs to 16 residues. The V gene's germline CDR1 is SGHNT and CDR2 YYREEE (reference sequence). As regards this clonotype: The antigen is undetermined.

Study results and limitations: The sharing of clonotypes with others was lower in IBD patients than in healthy twins, especially with disease activity. The inverse Simpson measure of TCRbeta diversity was lower in IBD patients than in healthy co-twins.

TCRdb reanalyzed the 5' RACE reads, giving one entry per CDR3 protein sequence and no DNA. The clone table shows 330,000 or so distinct CDR3 sequences, with the ten largest holding approximately 2%. The origin of this receptor is a human donor with ulcerative colitis or Crohn's disease, or a healthy co-twin of an affected twin (not recorded which). V usage is TRBV5-4 and J usage is TRBJ2-2; TCRdb picks TRBD1, but there is no DNA to check that call. The sample comprised blood. CDR3 in amino acids: CASSLRRTGGTGELFF.